This T cell receptor beta chain was sequenced for a study of follicular helper T cells after annual influenza vaccination listed by TCRdb under 2017. Looking at the study overall: After each seasonal influenza vaccination, blood was collected on days 0, 7 and 28. Multi-year samples were obtained from 6 or 7 subjects, with two vaccination seasons covered for a few subjects and three seasons covered for two subjects. One week after vaccination, a second recruited cohort of 12 to 13 subjects (Table S1) displayed a similar ICOS+CD38+ cTfh response. The 2013-2014 samples were cryopreserved, while the 2015 samples were processed right after collection. To study recall of cTfh clones, some subjects were followed through successive annual vaccinations in the 2013-2014, 2014-2015 and 2015-2016 seasons.

The library relied on the immunoSEQ multiplex PCR assay. Adaptive Biotechnologies carried out TCRB amplification, library preparation, sequencing and preliminary bioinformatics at Survey level resolution. TCRB sequencing used multiplex PCR amplification of genomic DNA from sorted cTfh populations. Per the source publication's procedure: Clonality was computed in R as 1 minus normalized Shannon entropy; the Gini index was calculated with the R package ineq. Overlap score was the summed counts of shared sequences divided by total counts of all sequences in both compared samples. Significance of shared clonotypes was assessed by Fisher's exact test, with a theoretical repertoire of 10^7 TCRB sequences assumed. TCRdb's version of the immuneACCESS table is confined to in-frame rearrangements and falls short of the full clone set. An unresolved V gene accounts for under half of the shortfall where checked; the remainder is of unknown origin. For V, J and clone size, that table is used; D and trimming come from the DNA. The sample table holds 5,500 to 6,000 clones, of which 84% were seen once. The leading ten clones occupy just over 2.5% of the sample.

Broader findings and caveats from the paper: Successive annual vaccinations recalled a recurrent oligoclonal ICOS+CD38+ cTfh response that contained tetramer and AIM influenza-specific clonotypes. Day 7 ICOS+CD38+ clones were most often found later in ICOS-CD38- cTfh, suggesting that subset may serve as a memory reservoir. Rare clonotypes could not be sampled because productive TCRB sequences were recovered from only roughly 8.5-22% of the analyzed cells. ICOS+CD38+ cTfh clonality correlated with the frequency of that population, and its change correlated with the change in circulating plasmablast frequency.

What this sample's time point label stands for: 2015-2016 season, 7 days after influenza vaccination. Adults received seasonal inactivated influenza vaccine (Fluvarix), and TCRB sequencing tracked sorted blood CD4 subsets before and after vaccination. To be eligible, subjects had to live in the community and must not have received influenza vaccine in the previous 6 months. Subjects were excluded for influenza vaccine contraindications, substance abuse, HIV/AIDS, active malignancy, immunomodulatory medication, or active illness such as respiratory infection. Per time point, between roughly 35 and 100 mL of blood was sampled. Circulating Tfh were defined as non-naive CD4+CXCR5+PD-1+ cells, and these cells were sorted into ICOS+CD38+ and ICOS-CD38- fractions. Either Ficoll-Paque PLUS or SepMate separation was used to isolate PBMC. Before DNA was extracted, the cell subsets were sorted from PBMC using a BD FACS Aria.

For CDR1 and CDR2, the germline V gene (reference sequence) lists MNHEY and SMNVEV. Counted from cysteine to phenylalanine, this CDR3 has 15 amino acids. The kept DNA is CDR3 alone, 45 bases in frame from the first base. The V end gives up 3 bases and the J end 4 bases, leaving 8 bases in the junction not matched to a gene. A word on this clone: It has no known antigen specificity. No much larger clone is present one base from it, and per-base qualities are unavailable.

The source was CXCR5+ CD38- circulating T follicular helper cells from blood, collected 7 days after influenza vaccination. This specimen's cell subset or site label, per the study, means: circulating Tfh, non-naive CD4+CXCR5+PD-1+ (ICOS+CD38+ or ICOS-CD38-). The receptor's source is an adult who received the influenza vaccine. The rearranged chain carries TRBV27 and TRBJ2-5; 7 bases in between match TRBD1. The CDR3: CASSFGDRAPETQYF. The DNA sequence follows: TGTGCCAGCAGTTTTGGCGACAGGGCCCCAGAGACCCAGTACTTC.